A selection of T cell receptor beta chains follows, all from one sample in a study of T cells in Graves' hyperthyroidism and ophthalmopathy. TCRdb independently ran MiXCR on the multiplex PCR reads; one entry per CDR3 protein. The sample has roughly 740,000 distinct CDR3 sequences, about 16% seen once. The specimen was blood. Receptor source: a man younger than 30 with Graves' hyperthyroidism. Each CDR3 is given with its conserved first and last residue. Each record gives: J gene, clone size, CDR3 length, D gene, V gene, CDR3 DNA, CDR3 protein. D genes are given only for firm matches. Clone size is given for some rows only: seen once, a few or many times, or a class if the clone is expanded.

>TRBJ2-7|many|15|TRBD2|TRBV28
TGTGCCAGCAGCCCAGTGGTAGCGGGGGACCCTGAGCAGTACTTC
CASSPVVAGDPEQYF
>TRBJ2-7|many|15|-|TRBV2
TGTGCCAGCAGTGAGGAGAGATCATCTGTCTACGAGCAGTACTTC
CASSEERSSVYEQYF
>TRBJ2-1|few|12|-|TRBV6-1
TGTGCCAGCAGAGGACTAAACAATGAGCAGTTCTTC
CASRGLNNEQFF
>TRBJ2-1|many|14|TRBD2|TRBV11-1
TGTGCCAGCAGTGGACTAGCGGCCTACAATGAGCAGTTCTTC
CASSGLAAYNEQFF
>TRBJ2-3|-|15|-|TRBV11-2
TGTGCCAGCAGCCCCCCACAGGGAGGCCCAGATACGCAGTATTTT
CASSPPQGGPDTQYF
>TRBJ2-7|-|14|-|TRBV18
TGTGCCAGCTCATCTACATCGACACGTTACGAGCAGTACTTC
CASSSTSTRYEQYF
>TRBJ2-1|few|12|-|TRBV29-1
TGCAGCCCAACGTGGGGGAACAATGAGCAGTTCTTC
CSPTWGNNEQFF
>TRBJ1-2|-|13|TRBD1|TRBV5-6
TGTGCCAGCAGCTTTTACAGGGGCTATGGCTACACCTTC
CASSFYRGYGYTF
>TRBJ1-5|many|15|TRBD1|TRBV28
TGTGCCAGCAGTACGTGGGACAGGGACAATCAGCCCCAGCATTTT
CASSTWDRDNQPQHF
>TRBJ2-1|-|15|-|TRBV4-1
TGCGCCAGCAGCCAAGTGGGCGGTGCCTACAATGAGCAGTTCTTC
CASSQVGGAYNEQFF
>TRBJ2-1|-|15|TRBD2|TRBV4-1
TGCGCCAGCAGCACCAAGCGGGAGGGTTATAATGAGCAGTTCTTC
CASSTKREGYNEQFF
>TRBJ2-2|-|13|-|TRBV6-6
TGTGCCAGCAGTTACTTTAACACCGGGGAGCTGTTTTTT
CASSYFNTGELFF
>TRBJ2-2|many|17|-|TRBV5-5
TGTGCCAGCAGCCCGAAGGTCCAGCGGCTCTCATTCGGGGAGCTGTTTTTT
CASSPKVQRLSFGELFF
>TRBJ2-6|-|16|-|TRBV28
TGTGCCAGCACTACCGGCAGTCTCTCTGGGGCCAACGTCCTGACTTTC
CASTTGSLSGANVLTF
>TRBJ2-7|many|15|TRBD1|TRBV11-2
TGTGCCAGCAGCTTAGTAGGGACAGGGGGCTACGAGCAGTACTTC
CASSLVGTGGYEQYF
>TRBJ1-1|many|15|-|TRBV20-1
TGCAGTGCTAGGCGTCGAGGGGCGCAAATGGTTGAAGCTTTCTTT
CSARRRGAQMVEAFF
>TRBJ2-1|many|14|-|TRBV27
TGTGCCAGCAGTTGGGGTCGGGGACGCGATGAGCAGTTCTTC
CASSWGRGRDEQFF
>TRBJ2-5|-|13|-|TRBV19
TGTGCCAGTAGTATTACGGCGGGCAAGACCCAGTACTTC
CASSITAGKTQYF
>TRBJ1-6|-|13|-|TRBV19
TGTGCCAGTAGTATTGAAGAGAATTCACCCCTCCACTTT
CASSIEENSPLHF
>TRBJ1-2|many|11|-|TRBV30
TGTGCCTGGAGGGGTACGGGTGGCTACACCTTC
CAWRGTGGYTF
>TRBJ1-1|-|15|-|TRBV2
TGTGCCAGCAGTGTAGTTATGGGAGGGAGCGCTGAAGCTTTCTTT
CASSVVMGGSAEAFF
>TRBJ1-1|-|12|TRBD1|TRBV5-1
TGCGCCAGCAGACAGGGGATCACTGAAGCTTTCTTT
CASRQGITEAFF
>TRBJ2-5|many|13|-|TRBV24-1
TGTGCCACCCGGAGGGCGAATCAAGAGACCCAGTACTTC
CATRRANQETQYF
>TRBJ2-1|many|15|-|TRBV6-1
TGTGCCAGCAGCCCCTATAGGGGCTCCTACAATGAGCAGTTCTTC
CASSPYRGSYNEQFF
>TRBJ2-7|-|14|TRBD1|TRBV30
TGTGCCTGGGGGACCGGGACAGGGGTTGGTGAGCAGTACTTC
CAWGTGTGVGEQYF
>TRBJ2-5|few|13|-|TRBV12-3/TRBV12-4
TGTGCCAGCAGTTTGGTCGGGGACAAGACCCAGTACTTC
CASSLVGDKTQYF
>TRBJ2-7|many|14|-|TRBV30
TGTGCCTGGAGTATGTTTAGGGGTGGATACGAGCAGTACTTC
CAWSMFRGGYEQYF
>TRBJ2-3|-|14|-|TRBV6-1
TGTGCCAGCAGCGAAACAGGGAGTACAGATACGCAGTATTTT
CASSETGSTDTQYF
>TRBJ2-7|many|17|TRBD2|TRBV19
TGTGCCAGTAGTATAGATGGATTTGCTAGCGGGGCCTACGAGCAGTACTTC
CASSIDGFASGAYEQYF
>TRBJ2-3|many|14|-|TRBV12-3/TRBV12-4
TGTGCCAGCAGTTTCAGGGTTACCACAGATACGCAGTATTTT
CASSFRVTTDTQYF
>TRBJ2-1|few|17|TRBD2|TRBV5-1
TGCGCCAGCAGCTTGGCGTCTAGCGGGTACTCCTACAATGAGCAGTTCTTC
CASSLASSGYSYNEQFF
>TRBJ2-4|few|15|TRBD2|TRBV20-1
TGCAGTGCTAGGAGGCGGGAGTTTGCCAAAAACATTCAGTACTTC
CSARRREFAKNIQYF
>TRBJ2-1|few|15|TRBD1|TRBV28
TGTGCCAGCAGTTTATCGGGACAGGTCTACAATGAGCAGTTCTTC
CASSLSGQVYNEQFF
>TRBJ1-1|few|16|-|TRBV28
TGTGCCAGCACTTTATCGGGTGGTGTGGGGCTGGCTGAAGCTTTCTTT
CASTLSGGVGLAEAFF
>TRBJ2-2|many|17|TRBD2|TRBV28
TGTGCCAGCAGTTTTCTGGGACTAGCGGGATCGGCCGGGGAGCTGTTTTTT
CASSFLGLAGSAGELFF
>TRBJ1-2|-|13|TRBD1|TRBV10-3
TGTGCCATCAGTGAAGGGCAGGGGGCTTTGTGGACCTTC
CAISEGQGALWTF
>TRBJ2-1|many|15|TRBD1|TRBV27
TGTGCCAGTTACCCAGGGGGTTCGTCCTACAATGAGCAGTTCTTC
CASYPGGSSYNEQFF
>TRBJ2-2|many|17|TRBD1|TRBV24-1
TGTGCCACCAGTGATTCACCGGGACAGGGGTCTGGCGGGGAGCTGTTTTTT
CATSDSPGQGSGGELFF
>TRBJ2-1|-|13|TRBD2|TRBV7-9
TGTGCCAGCAGCTTAGGAGGGACCGCGGGGGAGTTCTTC
CASSLGGTAGEFF